This is a list of T cell receptor beta chains from one sample in a study of blood T cell repertoires in COVID-19. Profiled with immunoSEQ multiplex PCR; TCRdb holds only in-frame clones, not every one. This sample has 70,000 to 80,000 clones, with around 76% found just once. Sequenced: peripheral blood. Receptors were obtained from an elderly woman with acute or convalescent COVID-19. The CDR3 runs from the conserved cysteine through the conserved F or W. The D gene is left open where the match is weak.

CDR3 protein: CASSETDEKLFF; J gene: TRBJ1-4; D gene: NA; V gene: TRBV2
CDR3 protein: CASSLGFGGARLSPYEQYF; J gene: TRBJ2-7; D gene: NA; V gene: TRBV3-1/TRBV3-2
CDR3 protein: CAISESTGQGGTGELFF; J gene: TRBJ2-2; D gene: NA; V gene: TRBV10-3
CDR3 protein: CASSETSGRATGELFF; J gene: TRBJ2-2; D gene: TRBD2; V gene: TRBV5-1
CDR3 protein: CASSDDTGRAQPQHF; J gene: TRBJ1-5; D gene: NA; V gene: TRBV6-1
CDR3 protein: CASSSGVDTQYF; J gene: TRBJ2-3; D gene: NA; V gene: TRBV28
CDR3 protein: CASSLRSGRAKNIQYF; J gene: TRBJ2-4; D gene: TRBD2; V gene: TRBV7-2
CDR3 protein: CASSLRGGGYTF; J gene: TRBJ1-2; D gene: NA; V gene: TRBV11-2
CDR3 protein: CATSLGLAPYEQFF; J gene: TRBJ2-1; D gene: TRBD2; V gene: TRBV24-1
CDR3 protein: CASSEARREAFF; J gene: TRBJ1-1; D gene: NA; V gene: TRBV2
CDR3 protein: CASSVTSGSGNEQFF; J gene: TRBJ2-1; D gene: TRBD2; V gene: TRBV2
CDR3 protein: CASSEYGGSSYNEQFF; J gene: TRBJ2-1; D gene: TRBD2; V gene: TRBV25-1
CDR3 protein: CASSLGQGAGANVLTF; J gene: TRBJ2-6; D gene: TRBD1; V gene: TRBV11-2
CDR3 protein: CSVHKIGGWDGYTF; J gene: TRBJ1-2; D gene: TRBD1; V gene: TRBV29-1
CDR3 protein: CASSQNPRQLGVQPQHF; J gene: TRBJ1-5; D gene: NA; V gene: TRBV3-1/TRBV3-2
CDR3 protein: CASRYFGTGGSYGYTF; J gene: TRBJ1-2; D gene: TRBD1; V gene: TRBV2
CDR3 protein: CASSRLRRLAASYEQYF; J gene: TRBJ2-7; D gene: TRBD2; V gene: TRBV6-2/TRBV6-3
CDR3 protein: CASSQGKSGGGYTF; J gene: TRBJ1-2; D gene: NA; V gene: TRBV3-1/TRBV3-2
CDR3 protein: CASSQDVTGVSYEQYF; J gene: TRBJ2-7; D gene: TRBD1; V gene: TRBV4-1
CDR3 protein: CASSSDRGNNSPLHF; J gene: TRBJ1-6; D gene: TRBD1; V gene: TRBV5-1
CDR3 protein: CAISMGQSTDTQYF; J gene: TRBJ2-3; D gene: TRBD1; V gene: TRBV10-3
CDR3 protein: CASRNSAGATSEAFF; J gene: TRBJ1-1; D gene: NA; V gene: TRBV7-6
CDR3 protein: CASSPRGAGNEKLFF; J gene: TRBJ1-4; D gene: NA; V gene: TRBV13
CDR3 protein: CASSYHRAPIEQYF; J gene: TRBJ2-7; D gene: NA; V gene: TRBV6-5
CDR3 protein: CATSPGGHQPQHF; J gene: TRBJ1-5; D gene: TRBD1; V gene: TRBV6-6
CDR3 protein: CATSGPGQGAGYTF; J gene: TRBJ1-2; D gene: TRBD1; V gene: TRBV24-1
CDR3 protein: CASSYPSGTDTQYF; J gene: TRBJ2-3; D gene: NA; V gene: TRBV6-5
CDR3 protein: CASSPGRTGTSSYEQYF; J gene: TRBJ2-7; D gene: TRBD2; V gene: TRBV3-1/TRBV3-2
CDR3 protein: CASSQGLSGGGLTDTQYF; J gene: TRBJ2-3; D gene: TRBD2; V gene: TRBV4-3
CDR3 protein: CASTYSGAGNTEAFF; J gene: TRBJ1-1; D gene: NA; V gene: TRBV28
CDR3 protein: CASTSSAGWTEAFF; J gene: TRBJ1-1; D gene: NA; V gene: TRBV6-5
CDR3 protein: CASSLQGYGYTF; J gene: TRBJ1-2; D gene: NA; V gene: TRBV28
CDR3 protein: CASSQDRSSGSWAETQYF; J gene: TRBJ2-5; D gene: TRBD2; V gene: TRBV4-1
CDR3 protein: CASSHGTPSKAFF; J gene: TRBJ1-1; D gene: NA; V gene: TRBV4-1
CDR3 protein: CASSDGGYRGPFFRNQPQHF; J gene: TRBJ1-5; D gene: TRBD1; V gene: TRBV6-1
CDR3 protein: CASSLLVSGRSYNEQFF; J gene: TRBJ2-1; D gene: TRBD2; V gene: TRBV7-3
CDR3 protein: CASRKPGGGYGYTF; J gene: TRBJ1-2; D gene: NA; V gene: TRBV27
CDR3 protein: CASSSRREGYEQYF; J gene: TRBJ2-7; D gene: TRBD2; V gene: TRBV7-2